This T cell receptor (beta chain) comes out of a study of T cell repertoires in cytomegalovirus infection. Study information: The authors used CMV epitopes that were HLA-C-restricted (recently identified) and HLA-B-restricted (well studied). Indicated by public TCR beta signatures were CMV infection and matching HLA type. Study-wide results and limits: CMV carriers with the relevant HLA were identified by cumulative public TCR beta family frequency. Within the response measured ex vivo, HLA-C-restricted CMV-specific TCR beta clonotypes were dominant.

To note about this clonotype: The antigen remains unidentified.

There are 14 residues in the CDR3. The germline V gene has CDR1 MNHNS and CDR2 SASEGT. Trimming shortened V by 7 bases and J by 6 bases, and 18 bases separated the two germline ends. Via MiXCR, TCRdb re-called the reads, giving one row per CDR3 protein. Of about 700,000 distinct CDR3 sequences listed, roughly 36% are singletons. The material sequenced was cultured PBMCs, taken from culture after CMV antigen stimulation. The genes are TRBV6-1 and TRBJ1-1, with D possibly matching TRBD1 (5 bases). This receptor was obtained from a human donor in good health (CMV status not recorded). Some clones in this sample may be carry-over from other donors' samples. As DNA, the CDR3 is TGTGCCAGCAACAAACAGGCCGGGGTGCCTGAAGCTTTCTTT. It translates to CASNKQAGVPEAFF.